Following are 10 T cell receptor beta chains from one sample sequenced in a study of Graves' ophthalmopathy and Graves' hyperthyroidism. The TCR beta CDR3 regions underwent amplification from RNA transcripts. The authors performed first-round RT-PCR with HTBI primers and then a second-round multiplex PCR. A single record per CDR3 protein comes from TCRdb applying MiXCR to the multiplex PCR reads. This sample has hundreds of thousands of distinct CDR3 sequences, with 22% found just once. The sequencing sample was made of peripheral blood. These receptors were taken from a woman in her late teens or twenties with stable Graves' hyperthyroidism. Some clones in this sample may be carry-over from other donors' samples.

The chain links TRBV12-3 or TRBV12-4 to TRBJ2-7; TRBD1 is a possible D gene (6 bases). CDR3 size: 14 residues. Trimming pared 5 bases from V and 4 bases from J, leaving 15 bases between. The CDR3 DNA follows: TGTGCCAGCAGTCTCACCGGGACATTATACGAGCAGTACTTC. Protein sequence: CASSLTGTLYEQYF.

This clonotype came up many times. CDR3 residues: CASTADRGYEQYF. For the CDR3, the DNA is TGTGCCAGCACCGCGGACAGGGGCTACGAGCAGTACTTC. This rearrangement joins TRBV6-2 or TRBV6-3 to TRBJ2-7, with 9 bases aligning to TRBD1. Germline values: CDR1 MNHEY, CDR2 SVGEGT. After removal of 7 bases from V and 3 bases from J, the junction contained 4 bases not matched to a gene. This CDR3 has 13 amino acids.

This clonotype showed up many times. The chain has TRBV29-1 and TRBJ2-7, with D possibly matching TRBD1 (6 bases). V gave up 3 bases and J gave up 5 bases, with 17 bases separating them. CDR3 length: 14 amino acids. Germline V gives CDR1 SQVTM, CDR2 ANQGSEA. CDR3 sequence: CSVDAVGRGHEQYF. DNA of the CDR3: TGCAGCGTTGACGCTGTGGGCAGGGGTCACGAGCAGTACTTC.

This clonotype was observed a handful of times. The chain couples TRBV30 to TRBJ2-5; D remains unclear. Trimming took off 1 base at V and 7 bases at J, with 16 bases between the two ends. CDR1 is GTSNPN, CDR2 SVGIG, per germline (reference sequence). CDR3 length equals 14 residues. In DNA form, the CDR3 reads TGTGCCTGGAGTGAGGGAACACTTATAGGGACCCAGTACTTC. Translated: CAWSEGTLIGTQYF.

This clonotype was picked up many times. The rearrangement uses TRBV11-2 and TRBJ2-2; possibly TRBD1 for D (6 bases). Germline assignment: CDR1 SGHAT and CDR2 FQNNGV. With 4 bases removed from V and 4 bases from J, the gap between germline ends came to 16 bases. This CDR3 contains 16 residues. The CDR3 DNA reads TGTGCCAGCAGCTCGTTACCGGGACACCTCACCGGGGAGCTGTTTTTT. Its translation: CASSSLPGHLTGELFF. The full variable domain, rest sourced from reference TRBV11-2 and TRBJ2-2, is EAGVAQSPRYKIIEKRQSVAFWCNPISGHATLYWYQQILGQGPKLLIQFQNNGVVDDSQLPKDRFSAERLKGVDSTLKIQPAKLEDSAVYLCASSSLPGHLTGELFFGEGSRLTVL.

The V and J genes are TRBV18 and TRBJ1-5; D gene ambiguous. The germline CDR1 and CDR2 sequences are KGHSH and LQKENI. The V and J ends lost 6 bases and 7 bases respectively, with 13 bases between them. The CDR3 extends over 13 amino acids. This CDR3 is CASSPGPSQPQHF. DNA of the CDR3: TGTGCCAGCTCCCCCGGGCCCAGCCAGCCCCAGCATTTT.

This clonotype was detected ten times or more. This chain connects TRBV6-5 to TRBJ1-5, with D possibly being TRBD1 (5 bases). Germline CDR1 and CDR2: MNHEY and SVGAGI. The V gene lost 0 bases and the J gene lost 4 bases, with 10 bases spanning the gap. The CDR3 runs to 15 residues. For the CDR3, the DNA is TGTGCCAGCAGTTACTCATTGACAGCTAATCAGCCCCAGCATTTT. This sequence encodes CASSYSLTANQPQHF.

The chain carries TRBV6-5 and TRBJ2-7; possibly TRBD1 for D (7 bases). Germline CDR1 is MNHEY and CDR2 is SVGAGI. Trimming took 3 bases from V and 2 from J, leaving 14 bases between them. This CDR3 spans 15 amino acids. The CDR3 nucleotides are TGTGCCAGCAGTTATGCGGCAGGGGGGACCTACGAGCAGTACTTC. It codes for CASSYAAGGTYEQYF.

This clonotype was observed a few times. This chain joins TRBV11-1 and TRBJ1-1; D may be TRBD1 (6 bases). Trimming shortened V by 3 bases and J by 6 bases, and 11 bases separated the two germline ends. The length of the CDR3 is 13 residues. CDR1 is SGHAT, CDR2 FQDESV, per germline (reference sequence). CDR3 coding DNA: TGTGCCAGCAGCTTCCAGGGGTCAGCTGAAGCTTTCTTT. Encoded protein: CASSFQGSAEAFF.

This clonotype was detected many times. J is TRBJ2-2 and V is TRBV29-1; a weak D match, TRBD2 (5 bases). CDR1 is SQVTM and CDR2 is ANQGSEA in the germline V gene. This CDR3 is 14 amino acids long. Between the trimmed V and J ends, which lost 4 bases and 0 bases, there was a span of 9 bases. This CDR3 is CSVVRGTNTGELFF. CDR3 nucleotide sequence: TGCAGCGTTGTACGAGGGACGAACACCGGGGAGCTGTTTTTT.